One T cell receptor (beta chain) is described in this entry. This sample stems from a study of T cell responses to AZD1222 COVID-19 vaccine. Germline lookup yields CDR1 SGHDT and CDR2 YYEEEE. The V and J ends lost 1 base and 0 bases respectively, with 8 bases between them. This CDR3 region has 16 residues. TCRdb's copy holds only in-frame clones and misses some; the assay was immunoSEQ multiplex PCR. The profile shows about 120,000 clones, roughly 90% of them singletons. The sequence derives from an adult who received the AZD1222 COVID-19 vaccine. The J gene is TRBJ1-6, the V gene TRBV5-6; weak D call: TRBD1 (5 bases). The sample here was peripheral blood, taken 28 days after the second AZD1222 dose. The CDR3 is CASSLKGSSYNSPLHF. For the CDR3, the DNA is TGTGCCAGCAGCTTGAAGGGGAGCTCCTATAATTCACCCCTCCACTTT.